This TCR beta chain was identified during a study of blood T cell repertoires in COVID-19. Sequenced by immunoSEQ multiplex PCR; TCRdb stores in-frame clones only, minus some. The table records fewer than 120,000 clones, about 80% of them present only once. With 4 bases removed from V and 6 bases from J, the gap between germline ends came to 7 bases. Germline CDR1 is ENHRY and CDR2 is SYGVKD. The CDR3 runs to 12 residues. This sequence originates from a woman aged 80 or older with active or convalescent COVID-19. Sample: peripheral blood. The chain couples TRBV10-3 to TRBJ2-1; D remains ambiguous. The CDR3 nucleotides are TGTGCCATCAGTGGACTCCGCAATGAGCAGTTCTTC. Protein: CAISGLRNEQFF.